The rows below give T cell receptor beta chains drawn from one sample of a study of cytomegalovirus exposure and HLA in healthy donors. Sequencing was performed with immunoSEQ multiplex PCR; in TCRdb, only in-frame clones are kept and a portion is missing. The repertoire consists of 95,000 to 100,000 clones, with about 80% occurring once and the leading ten covering around 4.4%. The sequenced sample was PBMCs. These receptors all come from a man aged 40-49 years in good health and CMV-seronegative. Each CDR3 is given with its conserved first and last residue. Fields, in order: J gene, V gene, CDR3 protein.

>TRBJ2-2|TRBV4-1
CASSQSGGAVGELFF
>TRBJ1-1|TRBV30
CAWSVGIQNTEAFF
>TRBJ2-1|TRBV6-1
CASTPGTSGGNEQFF
>TRBJ1-5|TRBV6-1
CASSDRAGGIGNQPQHF
>TRBJ2-6|TRBV5-1
CASTSTRGSGANVLTF
>TRBJ1-3|TRBV13
CASSSGGGSGNTIYF
>TRBJ2-7|TRBV7-8
CASSDSFRFYEQYF
>TRBJ1-1|TRBV2
CASSQTGWDTEAFF
>TRBJ1-1|TRBV5-1
CASSRTLGKNTEAFF
>TRBJ1-3|TRBV5-1
CASSAFRPGQGDKVNTIYF
>TRBJ1-1|TRBV29-1
CSVEEGGKRAFF
>TRBJ1-1|TRBV18
CASSPREGDATEAFF
>TRBJ2-3|TRBV6-4
CASSDSTQRGGTDTQYF
>TRBJ2-2|TRBV5-1
CASSLTGNTGELFF
>TRBJ2-2|TRBV10-3
CAIRTGFLISGELFF
>TRBJ2-7|TRBV30
CAWAKRDGGEQYF
>TRBJ2-1|TRBV7-2
CASSLSGDLYNEQFF
>TRBJ1-1|TRBV7-8
CASSVWTAPEAFF
>TRBJ2-2|TRBV5-4
CASSLGQLNTGELFF
>TRBJ1-3|TRBV9
CASSPSSGRASGNTIYF
>TRBJ2-5|TRBV6-6
CASSPPEGGQETQYF
>TRBJ2-5|TRBV5-1
CASSPSGVRETQYF
>TRBJ1-3|TRBV5-6
CASSTVRGSSGNTIYF
>TRBJ1-3|TRBV27
CASTSPGNTIYF
>TRBJ2-1|TRBV6-4
CASSASGDIYNEQFF
>TRBJ2-2|TRBV19
CASSIISSGTGELFF
>TRBJ2-3|TRBV7-8
CASSHSGGAGDTQYF
>TRBJ2-7|TRBV6-5
CASRAPATYEQYF
>TRBJ2-7|TRBV7-9
CASGGLAGSVSYEQYF
>TRBJ2-7|TRBV6-4
CASRRRLATPYEQYF
>TRBJ1-2|TRBV6-4
CASRGSGQGSGYTF
>TRBJ2-5|TRBV29-1
CSVASGDQETQYF
>TRBJ1-1|TRBV10-2
CASSLGDRGRLVRGTEAFF
>TRBJ1-6|TRBV4-3
CASSQGQESSYNSPLHF
>TRBJ1-5|TRBV6-5
CASSPGRVLNQPQHF
>TRBJ1-3|TRBV7-5
CVSCMTAGNTIYF
>TRBJ2-5|TRBV11-3
CASSFQGQETQYF
>TRBJ2-1|TRBV18
CASSSGDGRNEQFF
>TRBJ1-6|TRBV5-5
CASSLEGGGNSPLHF
>TRBJ1-4|TRBV1
CTSSQDQGQGAYCEKLFF
>TRBJ2-3|TRBV5-8
CASSFPTGPDTQYF
>TRBJ1-2|TRBV30
CAWSVHGRGGYTF
>TRBJ2-2|TRBV2
CASSANTGELFF
>TRBJ1-1|TRBV7-9
CASSGRTGGSEAFF
>TRBJ2-1|TRBV10-2
CASRLLAGVDNEQFF
>TRBJ2-7|TRBV7-9
CASSSGLSYEQYF
>TRBJ1-2|TRBV20-1
CSANTYGYTF
>TRBJ1-2|TRBV6-5
CASSTRGGWIYGYTF
>TRBJ2-2|TRBV11-2
CASSSYGGELFF
>TRBJ1-4|TRBV6-1
CAGGQNYEKLFF
>TRBJ1-1|TRBV10-1
CASSESGADEAFF
>TRBJ2-3|TRBV6-1
CASSEAVRTDTDTQYF
>TRBJ2-5|TRBV14
CASSHGRAQYF
>TRBJ2-3|TRBV5-5
CASSFTTGSTTDTQYF